This TCR beta chain was found in a study of blood T cells in healthy people across ages. With respect to this clonotype: Its antigen is unidentified.

Trimming took off 6 bases at V and 2 bases at J, with 15 bases between the two ends. This CDR3 is 15 amino acids long. Germline V gene data show CDR1 as MGHDK and CDR2 as SYGVNS. Whole-study results and caveats: With donor CMV status unknown, expanded clonotype changes were possibly confounded. Long-lived and aged donors differed, with more naive CD4+ cells and higher diversity in the long-lived.

Sample-barcoded 5' priming and a J-beta primer mix drove a second PCR of roughly 7 to 11 cycles. All cDNA molecules were each tagged by a template-switch adaptor with 12 random nucleotides. Each CDR3 protein is one row after TCRdb ran MiXCR on the 5' RACE reads. This sample carries roughly 1,800,000 distinct CDR3 sequences, around 48% of them seen once, and the ten largest clones take approximately 2.1%. The chain is built from TRBV25-1 and TRBJ2-3, with D hard to call. The TCR originated in a woman in her forties in good health. Sequenced sample: blood. The CDR3 nucleotides read TGTGCCAGCAGCCGGACGTTTGAGGCCACAGATACGCAGTATTTT. Its translation is CASSRTFEATDTQYF.